Each of the 25 T cell receptor beta chains below was sequenced from the same sample in a study of blood T cell repertoires in COVID-19. Assay used: immunoSEQ multiplex PCR; TCRdb lists only in-frame clones, some missing. The table includes 250,000 or so clones, 75% to 90% detected once. Sequences were obtained from PBMCs or T cells enriched from blood (not recorded which). The receptors stem from a woman aged 50 to 65 who had recovered from COVID-19.

V gene TRBV30 combines with J gene TRBJ2-3; TRBD2 aligns across 9 bases. The CDR3 spans 15 residues. The V gene's germline CDR1 is GTSNPN and CDR2 SVGIG (reference sequence). Trimming took 0 bases from V and 4 from J; bases not matched to a gene: 5. The CDR3 DNA sequence: TGTGCCTGGAGTGTAAAAGCGGGAGGACCAGATACGCAGTATTTT. Protein sequence: CAWSVKAGGPDTQYF.

V gene TRBV6-5 combines with J gene TRBJ2-5, with D possibly being TRBD1 (5 bases). The length of the CDR3 is 15 residues. The ends were cut back, 0 bases at V and 3 bases at J, with 11 bases in the middle. Germline CDR1 MNHEY, CDR2 SVGAGI. The CDR3: CASSYSGRWEETQYF. CDR3 in DNA: TGTGCCAGCAGTTACTCGGGGCGGTGGGAAGAGACCCAGTACTTC.

The chain recombines TRBV3-1 (or the pseudogene TRBV3-2) with TRBJ2-7, with TRBD1 matching 9 bases. The germline V gene has CDR1 LGHDT and CDR2 YNNKEL (reference sequence). Trimming took 5 bases from V and 5 from J; bases not matched to a gene: 7. This CDR3 is built from 14 residues. CDR3 residues: CASSTPDRGDEQYF. Here the CDR3 DNA reads TGTGCCAGCAGCACCCCAGACAGGGGGGACGAGCAGTACTTC.

The rearrangement uses TRBV7-6 and TRBJ2-7; weak D call: TRBD2 (6 bases). There are 12 residues in the CDR3. CDR1 is SGHVS, CDR2 FNYEAQ, per germline. The V end was cut by 4 bases, the J end by 6 bases, with 10 bases between. CDR3 sequence (DNA): TGTGCCAGCAGCTCCCCGCGGGGCGAGCAGTACTTC. Protein sequence: CASSSPRGEQYF.

V usage is TRBV2 and J usage is TRBJ1-6, with TRBD1 matching over 8 bases. J gave up 10 bases and V 5 bases, and 10 bases lay outside the gene matches. Germline loops: CDR1 SNHLY, CDR2 FYNNEI. The length of the CDR3 is 15 residues. The CDR3: CASSTWTGLRSPLHF. CDR3 coding DNA: TGTGCCAGCAGTACTTGGACAGGGCTTAGATCACCCCTCCACTTT. Full variable domain (outside the CDR3, taken from reference TRBV2 and TRBJ1-6): EPEVTQTPSHQVTQMGQEVILRCVPISNHLYFYWYRQILGQKVEFLVSFYNNEISEKSEIFDDQFSVERPDGSNFTLKIRSTKLEDSAMYFCASSTWTGLRSPLHFGNGTRLTVT.

The chain uses TRBV29-1 and TRBJ2-1; tentative D call: TRBD2 (5 bases). With 0 bases removed from V and 7 bases from J, the gap between germline ends came to 10 bases. CDR1 SQVTM and CDR2 ANQGSEA come from the germline V gene. The CDR3 runs 13 residues. CDR3 nucleotide sequence: TGCAGCGTTGAAGAGGATCCGGGGAATGAGCAGTTCTTC. It encodes CSVEEDPGNEQFF.

The table lists this clone with a few counts. The chain couples TRBV14 to TRBJ1-3; D gene uncertain. The ends were cut back, 3 bases at V and 0 bases at J, with 6 bases in the middle. CDR3 size: 14 residues. Germline V gives CDR1 SGHDN, CDR2 FVKESK. The CDR3, as DNA: TGTGCCAGCAGCCAGAGTGGCTCTGGAAACACCATATATTTT. Its translation: CASSQSGSGNTIYF.

The chain employs TRBV7-9 and TRBJ1-5, with D maybe TRBD1 (6 bases). The V end lost 5 bases, the J end lost 5 bases, and 16 bases lay between the germline ends. The CDR3 is 15 amino acids. Germline CDR1 reads SEHNR; CDR2 reads FQNEAQ (reference sequence). CDR3 sequence (DNA): TGTGCCAGCAGCCGCTCCCCCTACAGGGATCAGCCCCAGCATTTT. Translated, it gives CASSRSPYRDQPQHF.

The rearrangement joins TRBV28 to TRBJ2-1; 11 bases agree with TRBD2. CDR1 is MDHEN and CDR2 is SYDVKM in the germline V gene. With V trimmed by 3 bases and J by 4 bases, 8 bases remained unmatched. The CDR3 spans 17 residues. The CDR3: CASSFRASGRLYNEQFF. The CDR3 DNA reads as TGTGCCAGCAGTTTTAGAGCTAGCGGGAGGTTATACAATGAGCAGTTCTTC.

This chain joins TRBV19 and TRBJ2-3; perhaps TRBD1 as D (5 bases). CDR3 size: 14 residues. Germline V gives CDR1 LNHDA, CDR2 SQIVND (reference sequence). The germline V and J ends were trimmed by 8 bases and 3 bases, with 15 bases remaining between them. CDR3 coding DNA: TGTGCCAGTGGAAACAGGCAAACGACAGATACGCAGTATTTT. Amino acid sequence: CASGNRQTTDTQYF. Variable domain in full (rest from reference TRBV19 and TRBJ2-3): DGGITQSPKYLFRKEGQNVTLSCEQNLNHDAMYWYRQDPGQGLRLIYYSQIVNDFQKGDIAEGYSVSREKKESFPLTVTSAQKNPTAFYLCASGNRQTTDTQYFGPGTRLTVL.

Only a few counts were recorded for this clone. V and J are TRBV7-9 and TRBJ1-2; D is unclear. The CDR3 loop spans 14 amino acids. Germline V gives CDR1 SEHNR, CDR2 FQNEAQ (reference sequence). The V and J ends lost 1 base and 8 bases respectively, with 14 bases between them. The CDR3 nucleotides read TGTGCCAGCAGCTTAGGGTCGGAGGGCTTAGGCTACACCTTC. It specifies CASSLGSEGLGYTF.

The chain's CDR3 is CASSQPPVLSYNEQFF. For the CDR3, the DNA is TGTGCCAGCTCGCAACCCCCAGTCCTCTCCTACAATGAGCAGTTCTTC. The chain couples TRBV21-1 to TRBJ2-1; the table calls TRBD1, which could not be checked here. TRBV21-1 is designated a pseudogene. This CDR3 region has 16 residues.

This chain connects TRBV28 to TRBJ2-7; no firm D call. With 5 bases removed from V and 0 bases from J, the gap between germline ends came to 14 bases. The germline V gene has CDR1 MDHEN and CDR2 SYDVKM. The CDR3 has 15 residues. CDR3 region: CASSPPDTVSYEQYF. CDR3 sequence (DNA): TGTGCCAGCAGTCCCCCCGACACGGTCTCCTACGAGCAGTACTTC.

V is TRBV5-6 and J is TRBJ1-3; no clear D. Looked up from germline, CDR1 is SGHDT and CDR2 is YYEEEE. The CDR3 is made up of 17 amino acids. The ends were cut back, 1 base at V and 0 bases at J, with 14 bases in the middle. In DNA, the CDR3 is TGTGCCAGCAGCTTGTGGGTACAACAGAGCTCTGGAAACACCATATATTTT. Amino acid sequence: CASSLWVQQSSGNTIYF. The whole variable domain, remainder taken from reference TRBV5-6 and TRBJ1-3, is DAGVTQSPTHLIKTRGQQVTLRCSPKSGHDTVSWYQQALGQGPQFIFQYYEEEERQRGNFPDRFSGHQFPNYSSELNVNALLLGDSALYLCASSLWVQQSSGNTIYFGEGSWLTVV.

The CDR3 region has the DNA TGTGCCAGCAGCTTAACTAGCGGGAGATTTCACGAGCAGTACTTC. Its translation is CASSLTSGRFHEQYF. The J gene is TRBJ2-7, the V gene TRBV7-6; 11 bases agree with TRBD2. The CDR3 is 15 amino acids. Germline loops: CDR1 SGHVS, CDR2 FNYEAQ. The V gene end was trimmed by 2 bases and the J gene end by 5 bases; junction bases not matched to a gene: 5.

A few counts support this clone. The chain carries TRBV7-2 and TRBJ2-7; 9 positions agree with TRBD1. Unmatched junction bases numbered 5, after V lost 4 bases and J lost 4 bases. This CDR3 has 14 amino acids. From germline, CDR1 is SGHTA and CDR2 FQGNSA. The CDR3: CASSSGTGRYEQYF. CDR3 coding DNA: TGTGCCAGCAGCTCCGGGACAGGGAGATACGAGCAGTACTTC.

The chain is built from TRBV30 and TRBJ1-5; D is ambiguous. CDR3 length equals 12 residues. Germline V gives CDR1 GTSNPN, CDR2 SVGIG (reference sequence). The CDR3 reads CARERAWRPQHF. In DNA, the CDR3 is TGTGCTCGGGAGAGGGCGTGGAGGCCCCAGCATTTT.

This chain joins TRBV7-2 and TRBJ1-1; no clear D gene. This CDR3 is built from 14 residues. Trimming took 1 base from V and 1 from J, leaving 7 bases between them. Germline lookup yields CDR1 SGHTA and CDR2 FQGNSA. CDR3 protein: CASSLDPSNTEAFF. The CDR3 coding sequence is TGTGCCAGCAGCTTAGATCCCTCGAACACTGAAGCTTTCTTT.

The gene calls are TRBV28 and TRBJ1-2; 10 nucleotides align to TRBD1. Germline CDR1 and CDR2: MDHEN and SYDVKM. The CDR3 runs 15 residues. Trimming took 6 bases from V and 8 from J; bases not matched to a gene: 12. The CDR3 DNA reads TGTGCCAGCAGCGATACCAAAGGGACAGGGGCCGGCTACACCTTC. Protein product: CASSDTKGTGAGYTF.

The J gene is TRBJ2-7, the V gene TRBV18; D not certain. CDR3 size: 13 residues. The V end lost 2 bases, the J end lost 6 bases, and 11 bases lay between the germline ends. From germline, CDR1 is KGHSH and CDR2 LQKENI. The DNA for the CDR3 is TGTGCCAGCTCACCATCGGCGGTTCTCGAGCAGTACTTC. Its protein product is CASSPSAVLEQYF.

Only one count was recorded for this clone. The J gene is TRBJ2-6, the V gene TRBV27, with D tentatively TRBD1 (5 bases). Per germline, CDR1 MNHEY and CDR2 SMNVEV (reference sequence). This CDR3 spans 16 amino acids. V shed 6 bases and J shed 1 base, with 13 bases lying between them. This chain's CDR3 is CASSGAGKSGANVLTF. The DNA of the CDR3 is TGTGCCAGCAGCGGAGCAGGGAAATCTGGGGCCAACGTCCTGACTTTC.

V gene TRBV3-1 (or the pseudogene TRBV3-2) combines with J gene TRBJ1-2, with TRBD1 matching 8 bases. Looked up from germline, CDR1 is LGHDT and CDR2 is YNNKEL (reference sequence). There are 15 residues in the CDR3. V lost 3 bases and J lost 4; bases outside the gene matches: 7. The CDR3 DNA is TGTGCCAGCAGCCAGACGGCAGGGGGCAGCTATGGCTACACCTTC. It is translated as CASSQTAGGSYGYTF.

The V call is TRBV2, the J call TRBJ1-2; D unclear. The germline CDR1 and CDR2 sequences are SNHLY and FYNNEI. CDR3 length: 9 amino acids. V was clipped by 10 bases and J by 6 bases, with 6 bases between them. CDR3 in amino acids: CANINGYTF. In nucleotides, the CDR3 is TGTGCCAACATCAATGGCTACACCTTC. The entire variable domain, with the rest obtained from reference TRBV2 and TRBJ1-2, is as follows: EPEVTQTPSHQVTQMGQEVILRCVPISNHLYFYWYRQILGQKVEFLVSFYNNEISEKSEIFDDQFSVERPDGSNFTLKIRSTKLEDSAMYFCANINGYTFGSGTRLTVV.

The chain uses TRBV21-1 and TRBJ1-1. TRBV21-1 corresponds to a pseudogene. This CDR3 has 12 residues. The CDR3 bases are TGTGCCAGCAGTTATAGAAACACTGAAGCTTTCTTT. Encoded protein: CASSYRNTEAFF.

This chain joins TRBV29-1 and TRBJ1-5; 11 positions agree with TRBD1. V lost 7 bases to trimming and J lost 7 bases; unmatched junction nucleotides: 6. CDR1 and CDR2 from the germline V gene are SQVTM and ANQGSEA. The CDR3 length is 13 residues. The CDR3 protein is CSARTGGDQPQHF. The DNA for the CDR3 is TGCAGCGCTAGGACAGGGGGCGACCAGCCCCAGCATTTT.